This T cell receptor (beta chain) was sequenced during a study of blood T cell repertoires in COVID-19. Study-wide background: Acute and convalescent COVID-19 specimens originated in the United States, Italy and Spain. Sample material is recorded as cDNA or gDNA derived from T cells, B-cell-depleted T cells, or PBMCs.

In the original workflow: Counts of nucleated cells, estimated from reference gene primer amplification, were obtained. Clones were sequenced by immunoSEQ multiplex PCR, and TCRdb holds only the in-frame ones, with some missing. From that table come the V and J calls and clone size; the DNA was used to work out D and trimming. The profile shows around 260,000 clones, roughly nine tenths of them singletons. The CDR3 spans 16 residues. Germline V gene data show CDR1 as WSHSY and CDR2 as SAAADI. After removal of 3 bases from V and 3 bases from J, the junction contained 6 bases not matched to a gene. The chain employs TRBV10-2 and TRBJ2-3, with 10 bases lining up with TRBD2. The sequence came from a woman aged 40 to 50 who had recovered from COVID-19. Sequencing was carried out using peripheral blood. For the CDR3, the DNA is TGCGCCAGCAGTGATCACGGGACTAGCGAGACAGATACGCAGTATTTT. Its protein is CASSDHGTSETDTQYF.